This T cell receptor (beta chain) was sequenced in a study of technical replicates of blood from four donors. TCRdb keeps only in-frame clones here, not all; method: immunoSEQ multiplex PCR. The sample holds about 73,000 clones, around 93% seen once. V shed 4 bases, J shed 4 bases, and the junction held 6 bases outside the gene matches. Looked up from germline, CDR1 is SGHRS and CDR2 is YFSETQ. The CDR3 runs to 14 residues. The chain carries TRBV5-1 and TRBJ2-5; 8 nucleotides match TRBD1. This TCR came from a human donor in good health. Sequencing was carried out using T cells isolated from PBMCs. The CDR3 region has the DNA TGCGCCAGCAGCGTCGCAGGGGGCTCAGAGACCCAGTACTTC. It translates to CASSVAGGSETQYF.